Listed here is a single T cell receptor beta chain. Its specificity is unknown. Relative to the germline gene, one junction end is altered; a read error may explain this. Specified treatment: 19 received Ad26.COV2.S at low or high dose, single or two shots; roughly five received placebo; per-sample allocation not given. Vaccine and placebo recipients were sampled on day 63 after the first injection. This record belongs to a study of Ad26.COV2.S vaccination and SARS-CoV-2 variants. Study at large: The authors gave Ad26.COV2.S intramuscularly, either once or twice 56 days apart.

Germline CDR1 LNHDA, CDR2 SQIVND (reference sequence). This CDR3 region has 14 residues. Sequencing used immunoSEQ multiplex PCR; TCRdb keeps in-frame clones, though not all of them. The sample consists of some 390,000 clones, about 88% of them appearing once. Study-wide results and limits: In TCR breadth and depth analyses, total T cell responses may have been underestimated. The study found similar non-spike TCR breadth in vaccine and placebo recipients.

This TCR came from a person between 18 and 60 years old who received the Ad26.COV2.S COVID-19 vaccine or a placebo. The rearrangement uses TRBV19 and TRBJ1-4, with 7 bases fitting TRBD1. The material sequenced was peripheral blood, taken in a trial of Ad26.COV2.S vaccine versus placebo. The DNA for the CDR3 is TGTGCCAGTAGCCCAAAGCGGGACAGCACCCGGAAGGATTTT. Translated: CASSPKRDSTRKDF.